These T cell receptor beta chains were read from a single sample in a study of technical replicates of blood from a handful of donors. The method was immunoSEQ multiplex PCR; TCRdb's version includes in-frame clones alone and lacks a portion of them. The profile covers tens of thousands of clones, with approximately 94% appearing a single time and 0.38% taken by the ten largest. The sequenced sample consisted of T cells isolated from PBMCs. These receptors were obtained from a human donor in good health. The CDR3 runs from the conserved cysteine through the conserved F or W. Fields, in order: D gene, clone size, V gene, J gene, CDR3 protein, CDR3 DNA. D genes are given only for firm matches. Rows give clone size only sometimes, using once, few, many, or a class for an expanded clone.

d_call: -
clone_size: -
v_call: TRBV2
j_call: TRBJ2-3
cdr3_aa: CASSGPYTDTQYF
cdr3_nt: TGTGCCAGCAGTGGGCCTTACACAGATACGCAGTATTTT

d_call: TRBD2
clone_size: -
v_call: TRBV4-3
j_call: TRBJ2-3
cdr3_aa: CASSTREIQDTQYF
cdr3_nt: TGCGCCAGCAGCACGCGGGAGATCCAAGATACGCAGTATTTT

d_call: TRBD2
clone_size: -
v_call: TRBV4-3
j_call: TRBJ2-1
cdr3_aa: CASSQDHGLAGDNEQFF
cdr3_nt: TGCGCCAGCAGCCAAGATCATGGCCTAGCGGGAGACAATGAGCAGTTCTTC

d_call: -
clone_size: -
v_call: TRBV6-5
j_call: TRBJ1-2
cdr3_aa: CASRRQASYGYTF
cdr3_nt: TGTGCCAGCAGACGACAGGCCTCCTATGGCTACACCTTC

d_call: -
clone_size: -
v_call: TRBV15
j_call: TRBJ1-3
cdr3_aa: CATSRDRSTSGNTIYF
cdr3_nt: TGTGCCACCAGCAGAGACCGGTCAACCTCTGGAAACACCATATATTTT

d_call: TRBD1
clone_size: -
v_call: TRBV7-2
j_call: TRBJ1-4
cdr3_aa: CASSTVTGAGTNEKLFF
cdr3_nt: TGTGCCAGCAGCACCGTAACAGGGGCCGGAACTAATGAAAAACTGTTTTTT

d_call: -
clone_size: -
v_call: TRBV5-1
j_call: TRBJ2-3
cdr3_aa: CASSISGTSTDTQYF
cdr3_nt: TGCGCCAGCAGTATTAGCGGAACGAGCACAGATACGCAGTATTTT

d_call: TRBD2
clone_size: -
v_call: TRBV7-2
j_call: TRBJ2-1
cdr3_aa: CASSPSASGSNNEQFF
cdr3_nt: TGTGCCAGCAGCCCTTCTGCTAGCGGGAGTAACAATGAGCAGTTCTTC

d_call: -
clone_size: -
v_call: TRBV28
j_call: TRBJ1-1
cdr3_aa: CASSLEVDTEAFF
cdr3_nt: TGTGCCAGCAGTTTAGAGGTAGACACTGAAGCTTTCTTT

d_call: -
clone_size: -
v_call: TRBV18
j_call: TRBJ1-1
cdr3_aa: CASSPGGGVNTEAFF
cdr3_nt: TGTGCCAGCTCACCGGGAGGCGGGGTCAACACTGAAGCTTTCTTT

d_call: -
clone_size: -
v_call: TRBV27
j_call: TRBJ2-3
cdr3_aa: CASSFSTGDTQYF
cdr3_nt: TGTGCCAGCAGTTTCTCGACAGGCGATACGCAGTATTTT

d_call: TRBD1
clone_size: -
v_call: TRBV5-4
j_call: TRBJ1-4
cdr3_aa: CASSLGQGVTTNEKLFF
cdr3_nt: TGTGCCAGCAGCTTGGGGCAGGGGGTAACAACTAATGAAAAACTGTTTTTT

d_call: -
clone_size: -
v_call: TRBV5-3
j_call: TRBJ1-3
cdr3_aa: CARSFWNGRGNTIYF
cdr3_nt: TGTGCCAGAAGCTTCTGGAATGGGAGGGGAAACACCATATATTTT

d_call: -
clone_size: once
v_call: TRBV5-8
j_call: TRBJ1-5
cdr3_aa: CASSLVRGGQPQHF
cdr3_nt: TGTGCCAGCAGCTTGGTAAGGGGGGGTCAGCCCCAGCATTTT

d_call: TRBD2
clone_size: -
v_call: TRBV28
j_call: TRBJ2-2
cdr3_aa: CASSLILAGGMITGELFF
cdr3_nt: TGTGCCAGCAGTCTAATTCTAGCGGGAGGGATGATCACCGGGGAGCTGTTTTTT

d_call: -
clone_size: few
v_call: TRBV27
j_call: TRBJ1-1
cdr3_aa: CASSLKAEYTEAFF
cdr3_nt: TGTGCCAGCAGTTTAAAGGCGGAGTACACTGAAGCTTTCTTT

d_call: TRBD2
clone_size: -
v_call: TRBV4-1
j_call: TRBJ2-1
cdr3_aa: CASSQPTSGRAYNEQFF
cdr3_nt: TGCGCCAGCAGCCAGCCGACTAGCGGGAGAGCCTACAATGAGCAGTTCTTC

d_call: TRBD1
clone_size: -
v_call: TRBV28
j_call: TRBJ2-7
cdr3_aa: CASRSGTGTDEQYF
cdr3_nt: TGTGCCAGCAGATCCGGGACAGGGACCGACGAGCAGTACTTC

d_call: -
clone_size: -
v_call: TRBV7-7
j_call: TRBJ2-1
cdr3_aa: CASSLVRRPYNEQFF
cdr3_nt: TGTGCTAGCAGCTTAGTCAGGAGGCCCTACAATGAGCAGTTCTTC

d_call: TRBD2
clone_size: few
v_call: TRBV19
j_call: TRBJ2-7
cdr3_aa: CASRTSGSYEQYF
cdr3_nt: TGTGCCAGTAGAACTAGCGGATCCTACGAGCAGTACTTC

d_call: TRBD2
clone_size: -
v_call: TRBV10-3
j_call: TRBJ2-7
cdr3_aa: CAITDSGRTSYEQYF
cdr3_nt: TGTGCCATCACTGATAGCGGGAGAACGTCGTACGAGCAGTACTTC

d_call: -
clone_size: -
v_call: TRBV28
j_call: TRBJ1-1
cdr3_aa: CASSFLLDRSEAFF
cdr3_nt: TGTGCCAGCAGTTTCCTACTGGACAGATCTGAAGCTTTCTTT

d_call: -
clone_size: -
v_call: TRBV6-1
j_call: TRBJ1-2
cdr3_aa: CASSELTGTNYGYTF
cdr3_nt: TGTGCCAGCAGTGAACTCACAGGGACCAACTATGGCTACACCTTC

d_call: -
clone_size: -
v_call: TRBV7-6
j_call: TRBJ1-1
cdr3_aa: CASSKGGLNTEAFF
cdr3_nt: TGTGCCAGCAGTAAGGGAGGACTGAACACTGAAGCTTTCTTT

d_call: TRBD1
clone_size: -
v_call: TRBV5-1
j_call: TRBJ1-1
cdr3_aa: CASSTGQASEAFF
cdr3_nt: TGCGCCAGCAGCACCGGACAGGCCTCTGAAGCTTTCTTT

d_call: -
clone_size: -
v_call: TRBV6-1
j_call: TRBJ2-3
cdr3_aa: CASSESGGASTDTQYF
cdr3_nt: TGTGCCAGCAGTGAATCCGGAGGGGCCTCGACAGATACGCAGTATTTT

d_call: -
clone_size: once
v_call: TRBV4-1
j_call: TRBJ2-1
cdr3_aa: CASSQLTQGIGQFF
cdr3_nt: TGCGCCAGCAGCCAATTAACCCAGGGGATTGGGCAGTTCTTC

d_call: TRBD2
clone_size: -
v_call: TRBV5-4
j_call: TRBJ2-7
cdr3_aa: CASSLEWEREGRYEQYF
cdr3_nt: TGTGCCAGCAGCTTGGAATGGGAGCGGGAGGGCCGTTACGAGCAGTACTTC

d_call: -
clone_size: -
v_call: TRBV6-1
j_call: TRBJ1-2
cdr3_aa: CASSEEGVYGYTF
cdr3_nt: TGTGCCAGCAGTGAAGAGGGGGTTTATGGCTACACCTTC

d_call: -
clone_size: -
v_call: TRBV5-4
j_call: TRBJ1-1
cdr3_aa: CASSLYGTEAFF
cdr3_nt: TGTGCCAGCAGCTTGTACGGTACTGAAGCTTTCTTT

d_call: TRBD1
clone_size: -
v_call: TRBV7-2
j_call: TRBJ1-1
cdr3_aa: CASTPQGQGGTEAFF
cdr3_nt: TGTGCCAGCACCCCACAGGGACAGGGGGGCACTGAAGCTTTCTTT

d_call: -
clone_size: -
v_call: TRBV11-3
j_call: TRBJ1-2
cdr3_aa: CASSLAGVGYTF
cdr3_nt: TGTGCCAGCAGCTTAGCAGGGGTTGGCTACACCTTC

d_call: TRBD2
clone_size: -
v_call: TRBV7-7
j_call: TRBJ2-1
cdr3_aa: CASSYGTSGYNEQFF
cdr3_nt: TGTGCCAGCAGCTATGGGACTAGCGGATACAATGAGCAGTTCTTC

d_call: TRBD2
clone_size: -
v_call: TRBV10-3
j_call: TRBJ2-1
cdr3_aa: CAISSSGEGSYNEQFF
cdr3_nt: TGTGCCATCAGCTCTAGCGGAGAGGGATCCTACAATGAGCAGTTCTTC

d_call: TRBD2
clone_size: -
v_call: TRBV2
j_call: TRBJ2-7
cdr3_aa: CASSETSSGSNRYEQYF
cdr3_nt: TGTGCCAGCAGTGAGACCTCTAGCGGGAGTAATAGGTACGAGCAGTACTTC